This is a list of T cell receptor beta chains from one sample in a study of beta chain features in type 1 diabetes. Produced via immunoSEQ multiplex PCR; TCRdb's table is partial and in-frame only. The table includes some 280,000 clones, over 11% detected once. The specimen sequenced was naive CD4+ T cells from blood. Receptors originate from a man aged 30 to 39 with type 1 diabetes. Each CDR3 is given with its conserved first and last residue. Each record gives: clone size, J gene, D gene, V gene, CDR3 protein, CDR3 DNA. D genes are given only for firm matches. Not every row has a clone size; where given, it reads once, few, many or a size class.

>few|TRBJ2-1|TRBD2|TRBV6-4
CASSEFATSGIYNEQFF
TGTGCCAGCAGTGAATTCGCCACTAGCGGAATTTACAATGAGCAGTTCTTC
>few|TRBJ2-1|.|TRBV7-2
CASSLAGTFYNEQFF
TGTGCCAGCAGCTTAGCCGGGACTTTCTACAATGAGCAGTTCTTC
>few|TRBJ1-1|TRBD1|TRBV29-1
CSLSKQGADTEAFF
TGCAGCCTTTCGAAGCAGGGGGCGGATACTGAAGCTTTCTTT
>few|TRBJ2-1|.|TRBV9
CASSKRHQGTEQFF
TGTGCCAGCAGCAAAAGACATCAGGGGACTGAGCAGTTCTTC
>.|TRBJ2-7|TRBD2|TRBV4-3
CASSQRIAGSSYEQYF
TGCGCCAGCAGCCAGAGGATAGCGGGGAGCTCCTACGAGCAGTACTTC
>.|TRBJ2-5|.|TRBV29-1
CSVRRGGPGETQYF
TGCAGCGTTCGAAGGGGGGGGCCTGGCGAGACCCAGTACTTC
>.|TRBJ1-3|TRBD1|TRBV30
CAWAGQGNTIYF
TGTGCCTGGGCGGGACAGGGAAACACCATATATTTT
>.|TRBJ2-1|TRBD2|TRBV18
CASSPGVAGVNEQFF
TGTGCCAGCTCACCCGGGGTAGCGGGAGTCAACGAGCAGTTCTTC
>few|TRBJ2-5|TRBD2|TRBV9
CASSVSSGLVETQYF
TGTGCCAGCAGCGTCAGTAGCGGGCTTGTTGAGACCCAGTACTTC
>.|TRBJ2-7|.|TRBV28
CASRPFPTAEQYF
TGTGCCAGCCGCCCCTTCCCCACTGCCGAGCAGTACTTC
>few|TRBJ2-2|.|TRBV30
CAWRRDVFTGELFF
TGTGCCTGGAGGCGGGACGTCTTTACCGGGGAGCTGTTTTTT
>few|TRBJ1-1|.|TRBV7-9
CASSHWTSTIDTEAFF
TGTGCCAGCAGCCATTGGACATCCACAATCGACACTGAAGCTTTCTTT
>.|TRBJ1-2|.|TRBV5-6
CASSLNRRTGGYTF
TGTGCCAGCAGCTTGAACAGGCGCACTGGAGGCTACACCTTC
>.|TRBJ1-1|.|TRBV6-5
CASSSQTGGLF
TGTGCCAGCAGTTCACAGACGGGGGGCCTCTTT
>.|TRBJ1-1|.|TRBV29-1
CSVVLHTMNTEAFF
TGCAGCGTTGTCTTACATACGATGAACACTGAAGCTTTCTTT
>.|TRBJ2-2|TRBD2|TRBV15
CATPAGTSWTGELFF
TGTGCCACGCCGGCCGGGACTAGTTGGACCGGGGAGCTGTTTTTT
>.|TRBJ2-2|.|TRBV28
CASKKFSVTGELFF
TGTGCCAGCAAAAAATTCAGTGTTACCGGGGAGCTGTTTTTT
>few|TRBJ1-5|.|TRBV18
CASSPRDTNQPQHF
TGTGCCAGCTCACCACGGGACACCAATCAGCCCCAGCATTTT
>few|TRBJ2-1|TRBD2|TRBV27
CASSLSTSGRASQFF
TGTGCCAGCAGTTTATCGACTAGCGGGAGGGCCTCGCAGTTCTTC
>few|TRBJ2-5|TRBD2|TRBV28
CASGIAGRKTQYF
TGTGCCAGCGGCATAGCGGGAAGGAAGACCCAGTACTTC
>.|TRBJ2-5|.|TRBV6-5
CASAGPEETQYF
TGTGCCAGCGCTGGGCCGGAAGAGACCCAGTACTTC
>few|TRBJ2-5|.|TRBV7-8
CASSRDSRETQYF
TGTGCCAGCAGCAGAGACAGTCGAGAGACCCAGTACTTC
>few|TRBJ2-7|.|TRBV28
CASRRDRQTSYEQYF
TGTGCCAGCAGACGTGACAGGCAGACCTCCTACGAGCAGTACTTC
>.|TRBJ2-1|.|TRBV9
CASNQAPSARINEQFF
TGTGCCAGCAACCAAGCTCCTAGCGCCCGAATTAATGAGCAGTTCTTC
>once|TRBJ2-1|TRBD2|TRBV28
CASSLGLAGQITYNEQFF
TGTGCCAGCAGTTTGGGACTAGCGGGACAAATCACCTACAATGAGCAGTTCTTC
>few|TRBJ2-5|TRBD1|TRBV7-3
CASSLQGAGETQYF
TGTGCCAGCAGCTTACAGGGGGCTGGGGAGACCCAGTACTTC
>.|TRBJ2-7|TRBD2|TRBV7-9
CASSPGLATTYEQYF
TGTGCCAGCAGCCCGGGACTAGCGACGACCTACGAGCAGTACTTC
>.|TRBJ2-3|TRBD1|TRBV29-1
CSGRAWDRDTDTQYF
TGCAGCGGCCGAGCATGGGACAGGGACACAGATACGCAGTATTTT
>.|TRBJ2-1|.|TRBV28
CASSFPAEYNEQFF
TGTGCCAGCAGTTTCCCAGCGGAGTACAATGAGCAGTTCTTC
>few|TRBJ1-5|.|TRBV7-6
CASSPDRNQPQHF
TGTGCCAGCAGCCCCGACAGAAATCAGCCCCAGCATTTT
>.|TRBJ2-1|TRBD2|TRBV19
CASTHRAGGTHNEQFF
TGTGCCAGTACCCACCGGGCGGGAGGTACCCACAATGAGCAGTTCTTC
>.|TRBJ2-1|.|TRBV29-1
CSVVQGGNEQFF
TGCAGCGTTGTTCAGGGTGGGAATGAGCAGTTCTTC
>few|TRBJ2-3|.|TRBV7-2
CASSLASWRSRADTQYF
TGTGCCAGCAGCTTAGCTTCTTGGCGGAGTCGGGCAGATACGCAGTATTTT
>few|TRBJ2-7|TRBD1|TRBV27
CASNTGGEQYF
TGTGCCAGCAATACAGGGGGCGAGCAGTACTTC
>few|TRBJ2-7|TRBD2|TRBV29-1
CSVLASSLFYEQYF
TGCAGCGTACTAGCGTCCAGCTTGTTCTACGAGCAGTACTTC
>.|TRBJ1-2|TRBD1|TRBV7-9
CASSLTPQTGQYYGYTF
TGTGCCAGCAGCCTGACGCCGCAGACAGGGCAATACTATGGCTACACCTTC
>.|TRBJ2-5|.|TRBV7-8
CASSPRPGKETQYF
TGTGCCAGCAGCCCGCGACCGGGGAAAGAGACCCAGTACTTC
>.|TRBJ2-1|TRBD2|TRBV5-4
CASSPWTSGMRNEQFF
TGTGCCAGCAGCCCGTGGACTAGCGGGATGCGTAATGAGCAGTTCTTC
>.|TRBJ2-7|TRBD2|TRBV18
CASSPLTSGTSYEQYF
TGTGCCAGCTCCCCGTTGACTAGCGGAACTTCCTACGAGCAGTACTTC
>many|TRBJ2-3|.|TRBV29-1
CSVENPVSTDTQYF
TGCAGCGTTGAAAACCCGGTTAGCACAGATACGCAGTATTTT
>.|TRBJ2-3|.|TRBV5-1
CASSWGYDHIPTDTQYF
TGCGCCAGCAGCTGGGGCTATGATCATATCCCCACAGATACGCAGTATTTT
>.|TRBJ1-1|.|TRBV7-3
CASSLRGNTEAFF
TGTGCCAGCAGCTTGCGGGGAAACACTGAAGCTTTCTTT
>few|TRBJ2-2|TRBD1|TRBV5-6
CASSGTGGTGELFF
TGTGCCAGTTCTGGGACAGGAGGCACCGGGGAGCTGTTTTTT
>.|TRBJ2-7|TRBD1|TRBV15
CATSRGGQGKDEQYF
TGTGCCACCAGCAGAGGGGGACAGGGGAAGGACGAGCAGTACTTC
>few|TRBJ2-1|.|TRBV4-2
CASSQGLGTSYNEQFF
TGTGCCAGCAGCCAAGGGCTTGGAACTAGCTACAATGAGCAGTTCTTC
>few|TRBJ2-5|.|TRBV7-2
CASSPRWGVETQYF
TGTGCCAGCAGCCCCAGGTGGGGGGTGGAGACCCAGTACTTC
>few|TRBJ1-4|.|TRBV18
CASSPGGPEKLFF
TGTGCCAGCTCACCCGGCGGCCCGGAAAAACTGTTTTTT
>few|TRBJ1-4|.|TRBV29-1
CSVFRGGEKLFF
TGCAGCGTTTTCAGGGGCGGAGAAAAACTGTTTTTT
>few|TRBJ2-4|TRBD2|TRBV27
CASSLKREGQKYF
TGTGCCAGCAGTTTGAAGCGGGAGGGCCAGAAATACTTC
>few|TRBJ2-1|TRBD2|TRBV7-2
CASSAPGLAGHNEQFF
TGTGCCAGCAGCGCGCCGGGACTAGCGGGCCACAATGAGCAGTTCTTC
>once|TRBJ2-7|.|TRBV7-3
CASSVGHFYEQYF
TGTGCCAGCAGCGTGGGACACTTCTACGAGCAGTACTTC
>.|TRBJ1-1|.|TRBV7-3
CASSLAGNTEAFF
TGTGCCAGCAGCTTAGCCGGGAACACTGAAGCTTTCTTT
>.|TRBJ2-5|TRBD2|TRBV5-1
CASRPGLAAEETQYF
TGCGCCAGCAGACCGGGACTAGCGGCAGAAGAGACCCAGTACTTC
>.|TRBJ2-5|.|TRBV29-1
CSAAPGSETQYF
TGCAGCGCGGCCCCAGGGTCAGAGACCCAGTACTTC
>few|TRBJ1-4|.|TRBV25-1
CASSVKVRGEKLFF
TGTGCCAGCAGTGTTAAAGTTAGGGGTGAAAAACTGTTTTTT
>.|TRBJ1-1|.|TRBV25-1
CASSDGPNTEAFF
TGTGCCAGCAGTGACGGTCCTAACACTGAAGCTTTCTTT
>few|TRBJ2-7|.|TRBV28
CASSGGGSEQYF
TGTGCCAGCAGTGGTGGGGGGAGCGAGCAGTACTTC